Sequencing of this T cell receptor (beta chain) was carried out in a study of T cells in localized non-small cell lung cancer. In the case of this clone: The antigen is undetermined.

Using immunoSEQ multiplex PCR, the repertoire was profiled, and TCRdb retains in-frame clones only, with some absent. Altogether over 30,000 clones are present, 88% being singletons, with the ten largest covering around 2.9%. Whole-study findings and limits: Turning up in adjacent lung were a median about 56 of the top 100 tumor clones.

Germline CDR1 SGHRS, CDR2 YFSETQ. V gave up 0 bases and J gave up 5 bases, with 5 bases separating them. This CDR3 region has 12 residues. The sequence came from a woman aged 35-70 years with stage I lung adenocarcinoma. The chain employs TRBV5-1 and TRBJ1-2; D ambiguous. Sequences were derived from peripheral blood, sampled before any cancer treatment. CDR3 region: CASSLGHYGYTF. The CDR3 DNA reads as TGCGCCAGCAGCTTGGGACATTATGGCTACACCTTC.